The 22 T cell receptor beta chains below were found in one sample sequenced in a study of response to subunit inactivated influenza vaccine. TCRdb processed the RT-PCR reads anew with MiXCR; each CDR3 protein has one entry. The sample includes 650,000 or so distinct CDR3 sequences, about 15% of them seen just once. The sequenced sample was PBMCs from blood, obtained roughly 15 days before vaccination. The receptors come from a man aged 45-60 years who received an inactivated influenza vaccine.

The rearrangement joins TRBV7-2 to TRBJ2-7; 7 nucleotides align to TRBD2. The CDR3 covers 15 residues. CDR1 is SGHTA, CDR2 FQGNSA, per germline. After removal of 2 bases from V and 2 bases from J, the junction contained 6 bases not matched to a gene. As DNA, the CDR3 is TGTGCCAGCAGCTTATTGTGGGAGGGCACCTACGAGCAGTACTTC. It specifies CASSLLWEGTYEQYF. The entire variable domain, with the rest obtained from reference TRBV7-2 and TRBJ2-7, is as follows: GAGVSQSPSNKVTEKGKDVELRCDPISGHTALYWYRQSLGQGLEFLIYFQGNSAPDKSGLPSDRFSAERTGGSVSTLTIQRTQQEDSAVYLCASSLLWEGTYEQYFGPGTRLTVT.

This clonotype was counted only a few times. The CDR3 coding sequence is TGCAGTGCTGTCGGGGGCGGCGGTCAGCCCCAGCATTTT. It encodes CSAVGGGGQPQHF. The chain recombines TRBV20-1 with TRBJ1-5; possible D gene TRBD1, 6 bases. Germline loops: CDR1 DFQATT, CDR2 SNEGSKA (reference sequence). This CDR3 has 13 residues. V shed 5 bases and J shed 6 bases, with 14 bases lying between them.

This clonotype was picked up a small number of times. The genes are TRBV15 and TRBJ1-4; 9 nucleotides match TRBD1. Losses at the gene ends were 0 bases for V and 8 bases for J; bases not matched to a gene: 10. Germline CDR1 is LNHNV and CDR2 is YYDKDF (reference sequence). The length of the CDR3 is 17 residues. The CDR3 region has the DNA TGTGCCACCAGCAGAGATCCAGTGGGACAGGGAGGGGAAAAACTGTTTTTT. It yields the protein CATSRDPVGQGGEKLFF.

The J gene is TRBJ2-5, the V gene TRBV4-2; weak D call: TRBD2 (6 bases). Trimming took 0 bases from V and 6 from J, leaving 14 bases between them. Germline V gene lookup returns CDR1 LGHNA and CDR2 YNFKEQ. This CDR3 comprises 15 residues. CDR3 loop: CASSQDSTSLQTQYF. The DNA for the CDR3 is TGTGCCAGCAGCCAAGACAGCACTAGCTTGCAGACCCAGTACTTC.

The gene calls are TRBV6-4 and TRBJ2-1; D not certain. V lost 9 bases and J lost 5, with 8 bases in between. The germline V gene encodes CDR1 MRHNA and CDR2 SNTAGT. The CDR3 length is 11 residues. CDR3 sequence: CASPCDNEQFF. CDR3 DNA: TGTGCCAGTCCCTGTGACAATGAGCAGTTCTTC.

This clonotype was counted between two and nine times. V is TRBV11-2 and J is TRBJ1-2; unclear D gene. V was trimmed by 4 bases and J by 7 bases, leaving 19 bases between them. The CDR3 length is 15 residues. The germline CDR1 and CDR2 sequences are SGHAT and FQNNGV. CDR3 DNA: TGTGCCAGCAGCTCGATGCGGTGGGCCTGGGGTGGCTACACCTTC. Translation: CASSSMRWAWGGYTF.

The V and J genes are TRBV7-9 and TRBJ2-7; D not certain. Trimming cost V 4 bases and J 1 base, with 8 bases left between them. CDR3 size: 13 residues. Germline V gene sequence: CDR1 SEHNR, CDR2 FQNEAQ (reference sequence). The CDR3 nucleotides are TGTGCCAGCAGCTCCGAGGAGTCCTACGAGCAGTACTTC. This translates into CASSSEESYEQYF.

The rearrangement joins TRBV4-2 to TRBJ2-1; 12 positions match TRBD2. This CDR3 contains 16 residues. CDR1 LGHNA and CDR2 YNFKEQ come from the germline V gene. Losses at the gene ends were 0 bases for V and 9 bases for J; bases not matched to a gene: 6. The chain's CDR3 is CASSQDRLAGESEQFF. Written as DNA, the CDR3 is TGTGCCAGCAGCCAAGACCGACTAGCGGGAGAGTCTGAGCAGTTCTTC.

This chain connects TRBV25-1 to TRBJ2-5; 8 bases are shared with TRBD2. The CDR3 runs to 14 residues. The trim removed 6 bases at V and 2 bases at J, leaving 5 bases unmatched. The germline V gene has CDR1 MGHDK and CDR2 SYGVNS. The CDR3 DNA sequence: TGTGCCAGCAGACCCGGGGGGGGGCAAGAGACCCAGTACTTC. Amino acids: CASRPGGGQETQYF.

The chain has TRBV5-7 and TRBJ1-5; 8 bases are shared with TRBD1. TRBV5-7 is classed as an ORF, of uncertain function. The CDR3 has 15 residues. V lost 2 bases, J lost 6 bases, and 7 bases stayed unmatched. The CDR3 sequence is CASSLGQGVGQPQHF. CDR3 in DNA: TGTGCCAGCAGCTTAGGACAGGGAGTAGGTCAGCCCCAGCATTTT.

Only a few counts were recorded for this clonotype. The V gene is TRBV7-2, the J gene TRBJ2-7; D might be TRBD1 (5 bases). Trimming removed 5 bases from V and 3 bases from J, with 14 bases in between. Germline loops: CDR1 SGHTA, CDR2 FQGNSA. The CDR3 is 14 amino acids. The CDR3 nucleotides are TGTGCCAGCAGCCCCGTCCGACAGAGCTACGAGCAGTACTTC. It is translated as CASSPVRQSYEQYF. Full variable domain (outside the CDR3, taken from reference TRBV7-2 and TRBJ2-7): GAGVSQSPSNKVTEKGKDVELRCDPISGHTALYWYRQSLGQGLEFLIYFQGNSAPDKSGLPSDRFSAERTGGSVSTLTIQRTQQEDSAVYLCASSPVRQSYEQYFGPGTRLTVT.

The sample holds a few counts of this clonotype. V gene TRBV27 combines with J gene TRBJ1-5, with D unresolved. This CDR3 contains 15 residues. CDR1 MNHEY and CDR2 SMNVEV come from the germline V gene (reference sequence). Trimming stripped 1 base from V and 2 bases from J, with 9 bases between. The CDR3 region has the DNA TGTGCCAGCAGTTTATTTCCGGGTGGCAATCAGCCCCAGCATTTT. Translating gives CASSLFPGGNQPQHF.

This clonotype appeared a few times. CDR3 coding DNA: TGTGCCAGCAGCTCCCCCCTAGCGGGGGGTCCCTACAATGAGCAGTTCTTC. As protein: CASSSPLAGGPYNEQFF. The J gene is TRBJ2-1, the V gene TRBV7-2; 11 bases agree with TRBD2. The germline CDR1 and CDR2 sequences are SGHTA and FQGNSA. V lost 4 bases to trimming and J lost 2 bases; unmatched junction nucleotides: 7. CDR3 length: 17 residues. The complete variable domain, with remaining parts taken from reference TRBV7-2 and TRBJ2-1, reads GAGVSQSPSNKVTEKGKDVELRCDPISGHTALYWYRQSLGQGLEFLIYFQGNSAPDKSGLPSDRFSAERTGGSVSTLTIQRTQQEDSAVYLCASSSPLAGGPYNEQFFGPGTRLTVL.

This clonotype came up a few times. The V call is TRBV2, the J call TRBJ2-3; D uncertain. The germline V gene has CDR1 SNHLY and CDR2 FYNNEI. The V end lost 7 bases, the J end lost 0 bases, and 8 bases lay between the germline ends. The length of the CDR3 is 13 residues. The CDR3 reads CASNPPSTDTQYF. CDR3 DNA: TGTGCCAGCAATCCACCTAGCACAGATACGCAGTATTTT. Combining the CDR3 with reference TRBV2 and TRBJ2-3 gives the whole variable domain EPEVTQTPSHQVTQMGQEVILRCVPISNHLYFYWYRQILGQKVEFLVSFYNNEISEKSEIFDDQFSVERPDGSNFTLKIRSTKLEDSAMYFCASNPPSTDTQYFGPGTRLTVL.

The V and J genes are TRBV3-1 and TRBJ2-5, with TRBD2 matching 11 bases. The CDR3 runs to 16 residues. V lost 5 bases, J lost 0 bases, and 5 bases stayed unmatched. The V gene's germline CDR1 is LGHDT and CDR2 YNNKEL (reference sequence). DNA of the CDR3: TGTGCCAGCAGCTTACGACTAGCGGGGAACCAAGAGACCCAGTACTTC. Translation gives CASSLRLAGNQETQYF.

The V gene is TRBV12-3 or TRBV12-4, the J gene TRBJ2-5; 9 bases are a match to TRBD2. The V gene end was trimmed by 2 bases and the J gene end by 1 base; junction bases not matched to a gene: 5. This CDR3 spans 16 amino acids. CDR3 sequence (DNA): TGTGCCAGCAGTTTAAGTAGCGGGGGACTCCAAGAGACCCAGTACTTC. It yields the protein CASSLSSGGLQETQYF.

This chain joins TRBV5-1 and TRBJ2-1; 12 bases fit TRBD2. The CDR3 contains 16 residues. J was trimmed by 7 bases and V by 4 bases; bases with no gene match: 9. Germline V gives CDR1 SGHRS, CDR2 YFSETQ. The CDR3 DNA reads as TGCGCCAGCAGCCCCCCTGGACTAGCGGGGTCAAATGAGCAGTTCTTC. Its translation is CASSPPGLAGSNEQFF.

At least ten counts were recorded for this clonotype. CDR3 sequence: CASSVDAGYQPQHF. CDR3 nucleotides: TGTGCCAGCAGCGTAGATGCGGGTTACCAGCCCCAGCATTTT. This sequence joins TRBV9 and TRBJ1-5; D ambiguous. Germline values: CDR1 SGDLS, CDR2 YYNGEE. V was cut by 0 bases and J by 7 bases, with 11 bases left in between. The CDR3 runs to 14 residues.

The table lists this clonotype with a few counts. The chain uses TRBV7-3 and TRBJ2-6; 8 nucleotides align to TRBD1. CDR3 length equals 18 residues. Per the germline V gene, CDR1 is SGHTA and CDR2 is FQGTGA. V trimming: 0 bases; J trimming: 0 bases; junction bases outside the gene matches: 4. The CDR3, as DNA: TGTGCCAGCAGCTTAACGGGACAGGTTTCCTCTGGGGCCAACGTCCTGACTTTC. Translated: CASSLTGQVSSGANVLTF.

This clonotype appeared a few times. This chain joins TRBV11-2 and TRBJ2-1; 9 bases fit TRBD2. The CDR3 is 15 amino acids. Germline V gene data show CDR1 as SGHAT and CDR2 as FQNNGV. Trimming at V came to 5 bases and at J to 4 bases, leaving 6 bases not matched to a gene. DNA for the CDR3: TGTGCCAGCAGCGCTCTAGCGGGACGTTACAATGAGCAGTTCTTC. Residues: CASSALAGRYNEQFF.

The chain has TRBV4-3 and TRBJ2-6; tentative D call: TRBD1 (6 bases). Germline CDR1 LGHNA, CDR2 YSLEER. V was clipped by 5 bases and J by 0 bases, with 14 bases between them. This CDR3 region has 17 residues. This CDR3 is CASSELLQGSGANVLTF. CDR3 DNA sequence: TGCGCCAGCAGCGAATTATTACAGGGCTCTGGGGCCAACGTCCTGACTTTC.

This clonotype has more than one count but fewer than ten. The rearrangement joins TRBV7-9 to TRBJ2-7; 10 positions match TRBD2. Germline assignment: CDR1 SEHNR and CDR2 FQNEAQ (reference sequence). The trim removed 4 bases at V and 3 bases at J, leaving 9 bases unmatched. The CDR3 runs 16 residues. CDR3 coding DNA: TGTGCCAGCAGCTCCCTAGCGGGAGTGGGGTTCTACGAGCAGTACTTC. Its translation: CASSSLAGVGFYEQYF.